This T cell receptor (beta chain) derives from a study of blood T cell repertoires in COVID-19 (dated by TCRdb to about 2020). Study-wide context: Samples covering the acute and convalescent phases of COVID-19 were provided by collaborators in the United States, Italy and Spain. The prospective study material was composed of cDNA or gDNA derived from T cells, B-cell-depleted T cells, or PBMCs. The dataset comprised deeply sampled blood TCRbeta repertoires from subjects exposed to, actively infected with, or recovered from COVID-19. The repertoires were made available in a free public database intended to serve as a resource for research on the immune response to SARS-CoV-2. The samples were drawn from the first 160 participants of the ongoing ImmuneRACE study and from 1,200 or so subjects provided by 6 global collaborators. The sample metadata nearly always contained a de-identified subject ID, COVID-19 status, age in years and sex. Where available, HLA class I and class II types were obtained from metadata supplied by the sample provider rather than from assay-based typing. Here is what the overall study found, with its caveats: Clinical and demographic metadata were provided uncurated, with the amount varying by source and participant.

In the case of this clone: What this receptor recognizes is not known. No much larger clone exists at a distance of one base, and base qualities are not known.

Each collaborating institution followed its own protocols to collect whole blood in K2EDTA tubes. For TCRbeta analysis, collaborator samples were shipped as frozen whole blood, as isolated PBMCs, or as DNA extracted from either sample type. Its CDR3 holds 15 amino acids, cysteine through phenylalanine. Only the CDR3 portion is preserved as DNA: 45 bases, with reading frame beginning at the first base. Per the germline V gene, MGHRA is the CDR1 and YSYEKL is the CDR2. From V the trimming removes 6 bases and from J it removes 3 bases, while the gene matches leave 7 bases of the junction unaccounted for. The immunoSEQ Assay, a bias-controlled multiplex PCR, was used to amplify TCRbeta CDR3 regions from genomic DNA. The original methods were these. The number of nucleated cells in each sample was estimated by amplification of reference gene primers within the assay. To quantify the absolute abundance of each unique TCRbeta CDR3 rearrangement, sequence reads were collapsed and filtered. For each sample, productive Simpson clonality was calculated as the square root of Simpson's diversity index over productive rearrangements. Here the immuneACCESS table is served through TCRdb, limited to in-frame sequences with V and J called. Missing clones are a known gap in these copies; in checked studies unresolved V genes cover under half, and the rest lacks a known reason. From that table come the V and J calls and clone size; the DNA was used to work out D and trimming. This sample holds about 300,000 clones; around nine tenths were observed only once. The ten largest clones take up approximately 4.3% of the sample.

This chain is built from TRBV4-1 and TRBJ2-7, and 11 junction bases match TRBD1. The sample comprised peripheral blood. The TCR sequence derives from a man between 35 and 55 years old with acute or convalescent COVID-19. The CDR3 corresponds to CASSTDRGRVYEQYF. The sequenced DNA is TGCGCCAGCAGTACGGACAGGGGGCGCGTCTACGAGCAGTACTTC.